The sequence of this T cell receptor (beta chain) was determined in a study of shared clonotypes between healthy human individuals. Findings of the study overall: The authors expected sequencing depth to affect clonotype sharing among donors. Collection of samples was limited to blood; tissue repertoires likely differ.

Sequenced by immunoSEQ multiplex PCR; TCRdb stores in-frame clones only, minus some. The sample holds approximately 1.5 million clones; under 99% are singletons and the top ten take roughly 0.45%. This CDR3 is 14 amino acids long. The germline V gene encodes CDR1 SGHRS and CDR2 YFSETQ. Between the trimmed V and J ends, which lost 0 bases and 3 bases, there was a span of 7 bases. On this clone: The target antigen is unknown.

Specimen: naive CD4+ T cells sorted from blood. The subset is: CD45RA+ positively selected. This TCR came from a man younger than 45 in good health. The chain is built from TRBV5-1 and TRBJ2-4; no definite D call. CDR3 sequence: CASSLDVVKNIQYF. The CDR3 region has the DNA TGCGCCAGCAGCTTGGATGTAGTCAAAAACATTCAGTACTTC.